The clone carrying this T cell receptor (beta chain) has a count of ten or more. The data originate from a study of T-cell reconstitution after alpha-beta-depleted transplantation in children. Unique molecular identifiers were incorporated into the prepared TCRbeta library. TCRdb processed the PCR reads anew with MiXCR; each CDR3 protein has one entry. The data show approximately 240,000 distinct CDR3 sequences, more than 7.5% seen once. V was pared by 4 bases and J by 5 bases, with 7 bases of the junction left unmatched. The CDR3 covers 14 residues. This clonotype was obtained from a human donor who donated a stem cell graft to a child with SCID. The chain has TRBV12-3 or TRBV12-4 and TRBJ1-1; the match to TRBD1 covers 7 bases. The specimen was PBMCs from the stem cell graft donor, collected from the stem cell graft. The CDR3: CASSYTGVNTEAFF. The CDR3 region has the DNA TGTGCCAGCAGTTATACAGGGGTTAATACTGAAGCTTTCTTT.